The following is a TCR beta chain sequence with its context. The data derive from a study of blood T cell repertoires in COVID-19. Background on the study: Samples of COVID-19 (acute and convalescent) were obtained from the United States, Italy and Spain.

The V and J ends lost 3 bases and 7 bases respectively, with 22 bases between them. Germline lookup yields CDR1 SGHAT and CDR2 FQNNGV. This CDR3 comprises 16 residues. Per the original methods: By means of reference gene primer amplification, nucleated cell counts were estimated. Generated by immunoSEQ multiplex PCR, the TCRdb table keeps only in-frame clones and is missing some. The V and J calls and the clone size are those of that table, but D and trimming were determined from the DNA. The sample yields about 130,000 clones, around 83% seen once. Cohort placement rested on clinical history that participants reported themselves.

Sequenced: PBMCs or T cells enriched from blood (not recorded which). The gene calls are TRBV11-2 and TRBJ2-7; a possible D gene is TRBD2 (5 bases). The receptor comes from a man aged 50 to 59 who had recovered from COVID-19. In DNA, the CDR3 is TGTGCCAGCAGCTTTAGATTTGGGTCTTTGAGGGAGGAGCAGTACTTC. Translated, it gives CASSFRFGSLREEQYF. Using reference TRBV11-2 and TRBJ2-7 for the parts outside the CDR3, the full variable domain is EAGVAQSPRYKIIEKRQSVAFWCNPISGHATLYWYQQILGQGPKLLIQFQNNGVVDDSQLPKDRFSAERLKGVDSTLKIQPAKLEDSAVYLCASSFRFGSLREEQYFGPGTRLTVT.